This T cell receptor (beta chain) stems from a study of cytomegalovirus exposure and HLA in healthy donors. Study-wide points: Researchers reported from a later analysis that most CMV-associated TCR beta chains appeared HLA-restricted.

About this clone: Its antigen remains unidentified.

PCR involved 60 Vbeta and 13 Jbeta primers. Libraries were prepared by immunoSEQ multiplex PCR; TCRdb keeps only in-frame clonotypes and omits some of them. The sample includes about 140,000 clones, almost 85% seen only once; the top ten take roughly 3.2%. The clonotype was recovered from a young man in good health and CMV-seropositive. The sample was PBMCs.

CDR3 loop: CASSVVSAGNEQFF. For the CDR3, the DNA is TGTGCCAGCAGCGTAGTCTCAGCGGGCAATGAGCAGTTCTTC. The chain has TRBV9 and TRBJ2-1, with TRBD2 as a possible D gene (6 bases). The V end lost 0 bases, the J end lost 6 bases, and 10 bases lay between the germline ends. Germline-derived CDR1 and CDR2 are SGDLS and YYNGEE. The CDR3 sequence is 14 residues long.